A selection of T cell receptor beta chains follows, all from one sample in a study of shared clonotypes between healthy human individuals. The repertoire was sequenced with immunoSEQ multiplex PCR; TCRdb's copy has only in-frame clones and lacks some. The sample includes 2,500,000 or so clones, 92% of them seen just once. Sequencing used naive CD4+ T cells from PBMCs. Receptor source: a young man in good health. Some clones in this sample may be carry-over from other donors' samples. CDR3s include the opening cysteine and the closing phenylalanine or tryptophan. D genes are given only for firm matches. Size tells how often a clone was seen (once, few, many) or the class of an expanded clone, and some rows leave it out.

cdr3_nt cdr3_aa j_call v_call clone_size d_call cdr3_length
TGTGCCAGCAGCGGCATGGGACCTACAGATGAGCAGTTCTTC CASSGMGPTDEQFF TRBJ2-1 TRBV2 . . 14
TGCGCCAGCAGCTTGGTTGTTACTAGCGGGAGTTACGAGCAGTACTTC CASSLVVTSGSYEQYF TRBJ2-7 TRBV5-1 . TRBD2 16
TGTGCCAGCAGTCGCGGACCCGAAGGTGGAAACACCATATATTTT CASSRGPEGGNTIYF TRBJ1-3 TRBV4-2 . . 15
TGTGCCATCAGTGAGGCCGGGACAGACTTATACAATGAGCAGTTCTTC CAISEAGTDLYNEQFF TRBJ2-1 TRBV10-3 . TRBD1 16
TGTGCCAGCAGTGAACGGACAGGGGGCACGTCCTACACCTTC CASSERTGGTSYTF TRBJ1-2 TRBV2 . TRBD1 14
TGTGCCAGCAGCTCTAGGGTTAGCTCCTACAATGAGCAGTTCTTC CASSSRVSSYNEQFF TRBJ2-1 TRBV11-3 . . 15
TGTGCCAGCAGCCGAGTCCTCTACTACGAGCAGTACTTC CASSRVLYYEQYF TRBJ2-7 TRBV28 . . 13
TGTGCCAGTAGTGGCCGGGTCCTCAATCAGCCCCAGCATTTT CASSGRVLNQPQHF TRBJ1-5 TRBV19 . . 14
TGCGCCAGCAGCTTGGCCGGGGGAGAGTACGAGCAGTACTTC CASSLAGGEYEQYF TRBJ2-7 TRBV5-1 . . 14
TGTGCCAGCAGCTTAGCGGTCGGGCAGGGAGGAGGAAACACCATATATTTT CASSLAVGQGGGNTIYF TRBJ1-3 TRBV7-9 . . 17
TGCAGCGCGGTTCCGGGACAGATTAACTATGGCTACACCTTC CSAVPGQINYGYTF TRBJ1-2 TRBV29-1 . TRBD1 14
TGTGCCAGTAGTATCCGGCATAGCGGGAACTCCTACGAGCAGTACTTC CASSIRHSGNSYEQYF TRBJ2-7 TRBV19 . TRBD2 16
TGTGCCACCAGCAGAGGAACCGGGACAGACCTCCGCGAGCAGTACTTC CATSRGTGTDLREQYF TRBJ2-7 TRBV15 . TRBD1 16
TGCGCCAGCAGCTTGCAGGGGGATCAGCCCCAGCATTTT CASSLQGDQPQHF TRBJ1-5 TRBV5-1 . TRBD1 13
TGCGCCAGCAGCATAACAGGGGGCGCGGGTCAGCCCCAGCATTTT CASSITGGAGQPQHF TRBJ1-5 TRBV5-1 few TRBD1 15
TGTGCCAGCTCACCCCGGACACCCAATTCACCCCTCCACTTT CASSPRTPNSPLHF TRBJ1-6 TRBV18 . . 14